Shown below are 5 T cell receptor beta chains from a single sample sequenced in a study of human T cells and chemical hapten exposure. Time point meaning: pre-sensitization, week 0. Treatment reported: therapeutic diphenylcyclopropenone sensitization with weekly scalp DPC. TCRdb called the RACE reads again in MiXCR, with one record for every CDR3 protein. The repertoire has 280,000 or so distinct CDR3 sequences, 7.7% of them found once; the top ten carry 0.9% to 1.5%. Sequenced here: whole blood, sampled in connection with sensitization to the hapten diphenylcyclopropenone (DPC). The receptors come from a man younger than 35 with alopecia areata. Some clones in this sample may be carry-over from other donors' samples.

The sample holds many counts of this clonotype. The chain links TRBV29-1 to TRBJ1-2; D uncertain. The CDR3 length is 12 residues. Trimming took 5 bases from V and 4 from J, leaving 11 bases between them. From germline, CDR1 is SQVTM and CDR2 ANQGSEA. CDR3 loop: CSVHRIGYGYTF. CDR3 nucleotide sequence: TGCAGCGTTCACAGAATCGGCTATGGCTACACCTTC.

The chain is built from TRBV9 and TRBJ2-2; D is undetermined. With 2 bases removed from V and 6 bases from J, the gap between germline ends came to 8 bases. This CDR3 contains 13 residues. Germline V gives CDR1 SGDLS, CDR2 YYNGEE. The CDR3 loop is CASSVRESGELFF. Here the CDR3 DNA reads TGTGCCAGCAGCGTTAGAGAATCCGGGGAGCTGTTTTTT.

J is TRBJ1-2 and V is TRBV7-2, with 7 positions matching TRBD1. CDR1 is SGHTA, CDR2 FQGNSA, per germline. With V trimmed by 5 bases and J by 7 bases, 7 bases remained unmatched. This CDR3 has 13 residues. CDR3 DNA sequence: TGTGCCAGCAGCCCAGACAGGGCGGCTGGCTACACCTTC. Translating gives CASSPDRAAGYTF.

This clonotype was counted between two and nine times. This sequence joins TRBV29-1 and TRBJ2-5; TRBD1 matches at 7 bases. The CDR3 extends over 14 amino acids. The V gene's germline CDR1 is SQVTM and CDR2 ANQGSEA. Losses at the gene ends were 3 bases for V and 2 bases for J; bases not matched to a gene: 6. Here the CDR3 reads CSVDLGGKQETQYF. The CDR3 coding sequence is TGCAGCGTTGATTTAGGGGGCAAGCAAGAGACCCAGTACTTC. Based on the CDR3 plus reference TRBV29-1 and TRBJ2-5, the full variable domain is SAVISQKPSRDICQRGTSLTIQCQVDSQVTMMFWYRQQPGQSLTLIATANQGSEATYESGFVIDKFPISRPNLTFSTLTVSNMSPEDSSIYLCSVDLGGKQETQYFGPGTRLLVL.

The J gene is TRBJ2-3, the V gene TRBV6-6; the D gene is possibly TRBD1 (5 bases). Germline V gene lookup returns CDR1 MNHNY and CDR2 SVGAGI (reference sequence). Trimming took 7 bases from V and 1 from J, leaving 12 bases between them. The CDR3 consists of 14 residues. The CDR3 DNA is TGTGCCAGCATGATGACAGTCGGCACAGATACGCAGTATTTT. It codes for CASMMTVGTDTQYF.